This T cell receptor (beta chain) was sequenced for a study of cytomegalovirus exposure and HLA in healthy donors (dated by TCRdb to about 2017). About the full investigation: In an earlier analysis of roughly 500 of the donors, around 290 Gb of sequence data and 120 million or so unique TCR beta sequences from some 170 million T cells were reported. Around 320 gigabases of sequencing data and approximately 85 million unique TCR sequences were included in an early release covering roughly 600 HLA-typed donors. Among the roughly 430 genotyped donors, approximately 76% belonged to the genetic ancestry cluster associated with self-reported Caucasian donors. The aim of the study was to test whether cataloging public T cell receptors could identify signatures of past pathogen exposure. The study used immunosequencing to profile the T cell repertoires of approximately 640 subjects and linked those repertoires to cytomegalovirus serostatus. Besides the first cohort of roughly 700 subjects, a separate validation cohort made up of 120 or so different subjects was used. To predict cytomegalovirus infection status, the study brought together high-throughput TCR immunosequencing, statistical association of individual TCRs with disease status, and machine learning. A later analysis re-examined previously published TCR beta repertoires from 610 or so donors and added high-resolution HLA genotyping to investigate patterns of TCR occurrence. Rather than drawing on any new phenotypic data, the later analysis identified candidate immune exposures from TCR beta sequences and the way those sequences occurred across donors. An earlier analysis of 587 of the donors applied high-throughput TCR beta sequencing to assess whether each TCR beta V gene segment acted as functional or pseudogenic. Donor age, sex, ethnicity and CMV serostatus were compiled alongside the repertoire data. A later genetic analysis took genome-wide SNP genotypes for 398 of the 666 donors and used that subset as a discovery cohort. All discovery cohort repertoires had been generated using a single sequencing platform. HLA typing included class I and class II loci at four-digit resolution. The number of donors typed differed by locus, with 629-630 for A, B, C, DRB1 and DQB1, around 500 for DQA1, 600 to 610 for DPA1, and around 460 for DPB1. Roughly five DR-DQ haplotypes were handled as single units for association and clustering because linkage in the cohort was strong. Among about 410 genotyped donors of the cohort, an average of about 240,000 unique TCR beta nucleotide sequences was sequenced per donor, of which 15% to 20% were non-productive.

Broad study findings and their caveats: According to a later genetic analysis, donors in an Asian-associated ancestry cluster had fewer N-insertions in productive TCRs than the approximately 690-donor mean. In a later analysis, HLA-associated TCR beta chains showed more clonal expansion and lower generation probabilities than non-associated chains that were equally common. In vitro tests confirmed that a few of the cytomegalovirus-associated TCR beta chains recognize cytomegalovirus antigens. Some IMGT-functional V segments, including TRBV6-2 and TRBV6-3, could not be told apart with the 87-base-pair reads, so those segments were excluded. When HLA alleles, especially DR and DQ, strongly co-occurred, attributing TCR associations to individual alleles was difficult. According to a later analysis, TCR association rates differed among HLA loci, with DRB1 alleles showing the most associated TCRs and HLA-C alleles showing the fewest. In both the original and validation cohorts, the classifier was reported to diagnose cytomegalovirus status with high specificity and sensitivity. The authors suggested that the approach could potentially be extended to other disease states and immunological phenotypes. According to a later analysis, parvovirus B19, influenza, CMV and Epstein-Barr virus appeared linked to several top co-occurrence clusters. A further reported finding was that TCR beta sequences accurately predicted the HLA-A and HLA-B alleles for most subjects in the first cohort. In a later analysis, 16,951 TCR beta sequences were associated with specific HLA alleles at a false discovery rate of 0.05. V-gene and J-gene trimming of TCR beta chains was associated with a missense DCLRE1C variant in a later genetic analysis, and the association was replicated in an independent cohort. For the cohort, immune exposure information was limited to CMV serostatus. Across donors, most TCR sequences were observed very rarely, whereas some public TCRs were present in many individuals. Because some donors lacked HLA typing at each locus, the association tests relied only on the typed subset. A cluster of highly shared sequence variants was judged likely to be a technical artifact of the sequencing pipeline. A later analysis found that most CMV-associated TCR beta chains appeared HLA-restricted, with HLA associations seemingly driven largely by CMV exposure. Sequencing depth was assumed to be roughly uniform across donors in the presence/absence analyses, though that assumption may not hold. Linkage disequilibrium might explain the correlated functional status among segregating V segments, but an unknown experimental factor could not be ruled out. The earlier analysis of fewer than 750 of the donors excluded approximately 17 rarely observed V segments, including chromosome 9 orphons, because counts were too low. A total of 150 to 200 TCR beta chains were listed by the study as associated with cytomegalovirus. The cohort was sequenced for TCR beta chains only, and without alpha or paired-chain data the features that could be detected were limited. In an earlier analysis of fewer than 700 of the donors, most TCR beta V segments appeared in productive rearrangements about 87% or about 30% of the time, broadly matching IMGT annotations.

Receptor libraries were prepared by the immunoSEQ multiplex PCR assay. A mixture of 60 forward primers for TCR Vbeta segments and 13 reverse primers for TCR Jbeta segments was used in the multiplex PCR. A multiplex PCR assay on genomic DNA amplified the CDR3 region of rearranged TCR beta genes. Amplified TCR beta libraries were sequenced as 87-base-pair reads on the Illumina HiSeq System. The paper's data handling went like this. Across the roughly 670 repertoires, a later analysis counted tens of millions of unique TCR beta chains, some 11 million of which were shared by at least two donors. To remove PCR and sequencing errors, raw reads were error-corrected and collapsed into unique sequences using a nearest-neighbor algorithm that merged closely related sequences. V, D and J gene segments were assigned by aligning CDR3 sequences to IMGT reference sequences. For a sequence to be retained, at least a six-nucleotide match to both a V gene segment and a J gene segment was required. Rearrangements were classified as productive when the CDR3 lacked stop codons and remained in frame with V and J, and all other rearrangements were classified as non-productive. CDR3 was defined by IMGT convention, running from the second conserved V-encoded cysteine to the conserved J-encoded phenylalanine. The earlier analysis of 587 of the donors excluded sequences that lacked an unambiguous match to a single V gene segment. In an earlier analysis of roughly 500 of the donors, V segments were called functional above 56.7% productive rearrangements and were called segregating when the between-donor standard deviation exceeded 5%. To diagnose cytomegalovirus status from the catalog of TCR beta chain sequences, a statistical classification framework was built. In a later analysis, V and J genes were assigned by comparing TCR nucleotide sequences against IMGT/GENE-DB human TR gene sequences. The TCRdist pipeline was used in a later analysis to assign CDR3 sequences and most-parsimonious VDJ recombination scenarios. In a later analysis, each TCR beta chain was defined by its CDR3 amino acid sequence together with its V-gene family, and reads without a unique V-gene family were excluded. A later analysis removed 600 or so highly shared, low-generation-probability nucleotide sequences to deal with suspected cross-contamination and a sequencing artifact. A later analysis calculated a clonal expansion index for each public chain from normalized within-repertoire ranks of inferred template counts. In a later analysis, generation probabilities were computed using a VDJ recombination model fitted to out-of-frame rearrangements, and the results were checked against IGoR. Hypergeometric tests were used in a later analysis to score TCR-TCR, TCR-HLA and TCR-CMV co-occurrence, with a repertoire-size bias correction applied to the TCR pairs. To estimate false discovery rates, a later analysis permuted the HLA or CMV assignments 20 times. A later analysis grouped co-occurring TCRs with DBSCAN, adding TCRdist sequence similarity when clustering within HLA-allele-positive subsets. Repertoires with fewer than 30,000 or more than 120,000 public chains, plus five repertoires with anomalous nucleotide sharing, were excluded from co-occurrence clustering. Held by TCRdb, this immuneACCESS table contains in-frame sequences only and omits some clones. Under half of the omission traces to an unresolved V gene where checked; the cause of the rest is unknown. V, J and clone size reflect that table, while D and trimming were determined from the DNA. Across this sample there are roughly 88,000 clones, with 60% to 85% seen only once. The ten most abundant clones make up 4% to 5.5% of the sample.

CDR1 is given as SGHDN and CDR2 as FVKESK, both from the germline V gene. Measured from the cysteine to the phenylalanine, the CDR3 is 13 residues long. This entry keeps only the CDR3 DNA: 39 bases, framed from base 1. Here V drops 4 bases and J drops 7 bases, and the junction holds 4 bases not matched to any gene. Worth noting for this clone: It lacks a known antigen. Base-call qualities are not available, and no considerably larger clone is one nucleotide away.

The cohort comprised several hundred healthy bone marrow donors. Cohort members were all nominally healthy when sampled, although unrecorded immune exposures were likely present. The donor was CMV seropositive and was included in the group of almost 300 seropositive cohort members. A peripheral blood sample was provided by each donor, and peripheral blood mononuclear cells were used for TCR beta sequencing. The Qiagen DNeasy Blood Extraction Kit was used to extract genomic DNA from the blood cell samples. The sequenced sample was PBMCs. This clonotype was sampled from a man aged 25 to 40 in good health and CMV-seropositive. The receptor chain draws on TRBV14 and TRBJ1-1; TRBD1 aligns with 9 central bases. The CDR3 reads CASSLTGGGEAFF. At the DNA level, the sequence is TGTGCCAGCAGCCTAACAGGGGGCGGTGAAGCTTTCTTT.